The rows below give T cell receptor beta chains drawn from one sample of a study of CD8+ T cells in alopecia areata. TCRdb's table, derived via immunoSEQ multiplex PCR, lists solely in-frame clones and lacks some. The table records about 110,000 clones, roughly 64% of them present only once. The sequencing sample was made of CD8+ T cells sorted from blood. These receptors all stem from a human donor in good health. CDR3s include the opening cysteine and the closing phenylalanine or tryptophan. D genes are given only for firm matches. Some rows mark clone size as missing; the rest say once, few, many or name a class of expanded clone.

14	TRBV27	-	TRBD1	TRBJ1-2	TGTGCCAGCAGTCCCACAGGACAGGGCGATGGCTACACCTTC	CASSPTGQGDGYTF
15	TRBV5-1	-	TRBD1	TRBJ2-7	TGCGCCAGCAGCTTGGGAGACAGGGGAGATAACGAGCAGTACTTC	CASSLGDRGDNEQYF
15	TRBV10-3	-	-	TRBJ2-1	TGTGCCATCAGTCACAGTGAGACCCCCTACAATGAGCAGTTCTTC	CAISHSETPYNEQFF
16	TRBV29-1	-	TRBD1	TRBJ2-2	TGCAGCGTTGAACGGAGAGGGACAGGGTCGACCGGGGAGCTGTTTTTT	CSVERRGTGSTGELFF
16	TRBV13	-	TRBD1	TRBJ2-7	TGTGCCAGCAGCCCCGTTGGACAGGGGGCAGACTACGAGCAGTACTTC	CASSPVGQGADYEQYF
13	TRBV7-6	-	TRBD1	TRBJ1-1	TGTGCCAGCAGCCACAGGGGGCACACTGAAGCTTTCTTT	CASSHRGHTEAFF
14	TRBV5-6	few	-	TRBJ1-1	TGTGCCAGCAGCCCGCGCCGCATGAACACTGAAGCTTTCTTT	CASSPRRMNTEAFF
13	TRBV30	-	TRBD1	TRBJ1-2	TGTGCCTGGAGTGAGGGGGCGGCCTATGGCTACACCTTC	CAWSEGAAYGYTF
13	TRBV29-1	few	-	TRBJ2-3	TGCAGCGTTGAGTGGATTTTGGCAGATACGCAGTATTTT	CSVEWILADTQYF
14	TRBV6-5	-	-	TRBJ1-2	TGTGCCAGCAGTTACAGGACTTGGGGCTATGGCTACACCTTC	CASSYRTWGYGYTF
15	TRBV4-2	-	-	TRBJ2-7	TGTGCCAGCAGCCCGCAGGCAACTAGCTCCTACGAGCAGTACTTC	CASSPQATSSYEQYF
14	TRBV9	few	-	TRBJ2-5	TGTGCCAGCAGCGCAGGGACACAGAAAGAGACCCAGTACTTC	CASSAGTQKETQYF
15	TRBV9	-	-	TRBJ1-3	TGTGCCAGCAGCGTAGATACTGCCTCTGGAAACACCATATATTTT	CASSVDTASGNTIYF
14	TRBV29-1	-	TRBD1	TRBJ2-3	TGCAGCGTTTATCTCGACGACAGGGAGAAAACGCAGTATTTT	CSVYLDDREKTQYF
14	TRBV13	-	-	TRBJ1-1	TGTGCCAGCAGCTTAGGCCTCTCGAACACTGAAGCTTTCTTT	CASSLGLSNTEAFF
13	TRBV6-5	-	TRBD1	TRBJ2-1	TGTGCCAGCAGTTACAACAGGGGCGGTGAGCAGTTCTTC	CASSYNRGGEQFF
12	TRBV2	-	-	TRBJ2-7	TGTGCCAGCAGTGAAAGGGCCTACGAGCAGTACTTC	CASSERAYEQYF
16	TRBV6-6	-	TRBD1	TRBJ1-2	TGTGCCAGCAACCCAGGGGGGGCTACGGCTAACTATGGCTACACCTTC	CASNPGGATANYGYTF
17	TRBV4-2	many	TRBD2	TRBJ2-5	TGTGCCAGCAGCCCCCGTCTAGCGGGGGGGACTCAAGAGACCCAGTACTTC	CASSPRLAGGTQETQYF
13	TRBV10-2	few	-	TRBJ2-7	TGCGCCAGCAGTGATTGGGGGAGCTACGAGCAGTACTTC	CASSDWGSYEQYF
15	TRBV4-2	-	-	TRBJ2-5	TGTGCCAGCAGCCAAGATGAGAGTCTTGTCGAGACCCAGTACTTC	CASSQDESLVETQYF
14	TRBV7-9	-	-	TRBJ1-2	TGTGCCAGCAGTCCAATAATCGCCGGGGGTGGCTACACCTTC	CASSPIIAGGGYTF
12	TRBV29-1	-	TRBD1	TRBJ2-1	TGCAGCGTCGAGGGACAGGGATTAATCCAGTTCTTC	CSVEGQGLIQFF
11	TRBV29-1	-	-	TRBJ2-2	TGCAGCGTTTATTTAACCGGGGAGCTGTTTTTT	CSVYLTGELFF
13	TRBV28	-	-	TRBJ2-5	TGTGCCAGCAGCCCCCTCGTCCAAGAGACCCAGTACTTC	CASSPLVQETQYF
11	TRBV6-1	-	-	TRBJ2-1	TGTGCCACGCTAGCCGGGAATGAGCAGTTCTTC	CATLAGNEQFF
15	TRBV5-4	-	-	TRBJ2-5	TGTGCCAGCAGCGTTCCCGGGACAACGCAAGAGACCCAGTACTTC	CASSVPGTTQETQYF
15	TRBV29-1	-	-	TRBJ1-2	TGCAGCGTTGTTACGGCGACCCTCCATAACTATGGCTACACCTTC	CSVVTATLHNYGYTF
15	TRBV30	few	TRBD1	TRBJ1-6	TGTGCCTGGAGTCCGGGACAGGGCTTTAATTCACCCCTCCACTTT	CAWSPGQGFNSPLHF
16	TRBV6-1	-	-	TRBJ1-4	TGTGCCAGCAGTGAATTCCCCGGACCGGGGCGTGAAAAACTGTTTTTT	CASSEFPGPGREKLFF
15	TRBV5-4	-	TRBD1	TRBJ2-3	TGTGCCAGCAGTTCTTTGGACAGGGGCCCAGATACGCAGTATTTT	CASSSLDRGPDTQYF
17	TRBV27	-	TRBD1	TRBJ1-6	TGTGCCAGCAGTTTCTGGCCATCGGACAGGGATAATTCACCCCTCCACTTT	CASSFWPSDRDNSPLHF
16	TRBV15	once	TRBD1	TRBJ2-2	TGTGCCACCAGCGGGCAGACAGGGGCGAACACCGGGGAGCTGTTTTTT	CATSGQTGANTGELFF
16	TRBV5-1	-	TRBD1	TRBJ1-5	TGCGCCAGCAGCTTGGGGACAGGGGAGGGACGGCAGCCCCAGCATTTT	CASSLGTGEGRQPQHF
15	TRBV27	few	-	TRBJ2-3	TGTGCCAGCAGCCGATCCGGGCGCCGGGCAGATACGCAGTATTTT	CASSRSGRRADTQYF
15	TRBV2	-	TRBD1	TRBJ2-1	TGTGCCAGCAGTGCCGGGACAGGGTTTGTCAATGAGCAGTTCTTC	CASSAGTGFVNEQFF
14	TRBV6-1	once	-	TRBJ2-7	TGTGCCACCCGGTGGTCCCGCGTGAGGTACGAGCAGTACTTC	CATRWSRVRYEQYF
15	TRBV7-2	-	TRBD1	TRBJ2-1	TGTGCCAGCAGCTTATTCGGACAGGGGTACAATGAGCAGTTCTTC	CASSLFGQGYNEQFF
13	TRBV6-5	-	-	TRBJ1-1	TGTGCCAGCAGTTACTCTCGGGGAACTGAAGCTTTCTTT	CASSYSRGTEAFF
14	TRBV7-2	-	TRBD1	TRBJ2-1	TGTGCCAGCAGCCTACAGGGGGCTGGGAATGAGCAGTTCTTC	CASSLQGAGNEQFF
14	TRBV6-5	few	-	TRBJ2-2	TGTGCCAGCAGTTACTCGACGACGCCCGGGGAGCTGTTTTTT	CASSYSTTPGELFF
15	TRBV14	once	-	TRBJ2-7	TGTGCCAGCAGCCAAACCGGGACGGCAACCTACGAGCAGTACTTC	CASSQTGTATYEQYF
12	TRBV29-1	-	-	TRBJ2-7	TGCAGCGTTGTCGCAGGGGCGGACGAGCAGTACTTC	CSVVAGADEQYF
13	TRBV27	-	-	TRBJ2-2	TGTGCCAGCAGTTTAGGATATCCCGGGGAGCTGTTTTTT	CASSLGYPGELFF
12	TRBV5-1	once	-	TRBJ2-3	TGCGCCAGCAGCTTGAGCGCAGATACGCAGTATTTT	CASSLSADTQYF
17	TRBV13	-	TRBD2	TRBJ2-3	TGTGCCAGCAGCATCGGGGGGGGGCTGCCTAGCACAGATACGCAGTATTTT	CASSIGGGLPSTDTQYF
13	TRBV6-5	-	-	TRBJ1-1	TGTGCCAGCACAAGGGGTGGAGGGACTGAAGCTTTCTTT	CASTRGGGTEAFF
14	TRBV10-1	-	-	TRBJ1-1	TGCGCCAGCAGTGAGGGATTGGTGAACACTGAAGCTTTCTTT	CASSEGLVNTEAFF
14	TRBV13	-	TRBD1	TRBJ2-7	TGTGCCAGCAGCTCGAGACAGGGTCCCTGGGAGCAGTACTTC	CASSSRQGPWEQYF
14	TRBV7-9	-	-	TRBJ1-1	TGTGCCAGCAGCCATCCGATTAGGGACACTGAAGCTTTCTTT	CASSHPIRDTEAFF
17	TRBV5-6	-	-	TRBJ1-4	TGTGCCAGCAGCACCGCAGACTCACCAGGGACCGATGAAAAACTGTTTTTT	CASSTADSPGTDEKLFF
12	TRBV29-1	few	-	TRBJ1-1	TGCAGCGTTGAAGTCCGGGAGGTTGAAGCTTTCTTT	CSVEVREVEAFF
15	TRBV15	once	-	TRBJ2-5	TGTGCCACCAGCAGAGTGTGGGGAGTTAAGGAGACCCAGTACTTC	CATSRVWGVKETQYF
18	TRBV5-1	-	-	TRBJ1-1	TGCGCCAGCAGCTTGAAGGCAGGGAAACCCGCGATGAACACTGAAGCTTTCTTT	CASSLKAGKPAMNTEAFF
13	TRBV4-1	few	-	TRBJ1-6	TGCGCCAGCAGCCAAAGCCCCAGTGACCCCCTCCACTTT	CASSQSPSDPLHF
17	TRBV13	-	-	TRBJ2-6	TGTGCCAGCAGCTCCAAGGGGTGGGACCCTGGGGCCAACGTCCTGACTTTC	CASSSKGWDPGANVLTF
15	TRBV28	few	-	TRBJ2-6	TGTGCCAGCAGCCTGAGGGGCTCTGGGGCCAACGTCCTGACTTTC	CASSLRGSGANVLTF
9	TRBV9	-	-	TRBJ2-2	TGTGCCAGCAGCCCCCGACTGTTTTTT	CASSPRLFF
17	TRBV7-9	-	TRBD1	TRBJ2-3	TGTGCCAGCAGCTTAGAACGACGGACAGGGGTCATAGATACGCAGTATTTT	CASSLERRTGVIDTQYF